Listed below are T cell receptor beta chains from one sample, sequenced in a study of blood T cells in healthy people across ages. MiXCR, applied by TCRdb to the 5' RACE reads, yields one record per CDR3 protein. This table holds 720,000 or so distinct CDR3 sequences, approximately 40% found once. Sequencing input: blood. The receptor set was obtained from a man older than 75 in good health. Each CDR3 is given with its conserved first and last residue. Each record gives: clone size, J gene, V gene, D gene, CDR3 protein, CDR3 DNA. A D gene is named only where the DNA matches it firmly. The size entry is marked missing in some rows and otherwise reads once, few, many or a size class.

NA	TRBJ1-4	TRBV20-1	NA	CSANPGHSEKLFF	TGCAGTGCTAACCCGGGACACAGTGAAAAACTGTTTTTT
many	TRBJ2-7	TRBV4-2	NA	CASSHTRGSEQYF	TGTGCCAGCAGCCATACCCGCGGTTCCGAGCAGTACTTC
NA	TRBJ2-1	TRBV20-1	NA	CSAPPSGSYNEQFF	TGCAGTGCTCCTCCTTCGGGCTCCTACAATGAGCAGTTCTTC
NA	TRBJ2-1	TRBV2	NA	CASSEPSTKNLPSDEQFF	TGTGCCAGCAGTGAACCCTCGACAAAAAATTTACCCTCAGATGAGCAGTTCTTC
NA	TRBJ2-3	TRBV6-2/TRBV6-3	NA	CASSYEASDRLTDTQYF	TGTGCCAGCAGTTACGAGGCTAGCGACAGACTCACAGATACGCAGTATTTT
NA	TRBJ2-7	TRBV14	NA	CASSQVAGTLSYNEQYF	TGTGCCAGCAGCCAAGTGGCAGGCACCCTGTCGTACAATGAGCAGTACTTC
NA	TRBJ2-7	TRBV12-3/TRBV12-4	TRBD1	CASVPGGVPYEQYF	TGTGCCAGCGTACCAGGGGGAGTGCCCTACGAGCAGTACTTC
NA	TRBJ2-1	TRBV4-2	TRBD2	CASSQACGLADYNEQFF	TGTGCCAGCAGCCAAGCCTGCGGACTAGCGGACTACAATGAGCAGTTCTTC
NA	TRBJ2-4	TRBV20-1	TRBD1	CSAGTGTGIYDIQYF	TGCAGTGCTGGGACCGGGACAGGGATTTATGACATTCAGTACTTC
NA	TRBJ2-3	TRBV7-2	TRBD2	CASSSAGGSDTQYF	TGTGCCAGCAGCTCGGCGGGGGGGTCAGATACGCAGTATTTT
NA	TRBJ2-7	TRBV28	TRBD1	CASSFRPTGGEQYF	TGTGCCAGCAGTTTCAGGCCCACAGGGGGCGAGCAGTACTTC
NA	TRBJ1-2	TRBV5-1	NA	CASSLTTVDYGYTF	TGCGCCAGCAGCTTGACTACGGTCGACTATGGCTACACCTTC
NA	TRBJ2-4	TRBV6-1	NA	CASSEALVAKNIQYF	TGTGCCAGCAGTGAAGCACTAGTAGCCAAAAACATTCAGTACTTC
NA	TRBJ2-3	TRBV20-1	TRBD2	CSARGEGLAHTQYF	TGCAGTGCTAGGGGAGAGGGACTAGCACATACGCAGTATTTT
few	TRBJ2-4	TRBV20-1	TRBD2	CSVERGGRTDIQYF	TGCAGTGTAGAGCGGGGGGGCAGGACGGACATTCAGTACTTC
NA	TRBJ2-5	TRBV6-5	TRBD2	CASSDGTSGKETQYF	TGTGCCAGCAGTGATGGGACTAGCGGGAAAGAGACCCAGTACTTC
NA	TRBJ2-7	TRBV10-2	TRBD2	CASSASGGTYEQYF	TGCGCCAGCAGTGCTAGCGGGGGTACCTACGAGCAGTACTTC
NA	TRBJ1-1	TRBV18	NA	CASSKEPMNTEAFF	TGTGCCAGCTCAAAAGAACCGATGAACACTGAAGCTTTCTTT
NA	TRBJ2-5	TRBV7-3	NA	CASSSYGPGKETQYF	TGTGCCAGCAGCTCATACGGCCCGGGGAAAGAGACCCAGTACTTC
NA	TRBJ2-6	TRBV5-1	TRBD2	CASSLSGEPGANVLTF	TGCGCCAGCAGCTTGAGCGGGGAGCCTGGGGCCAACGTCCTGACTTTC
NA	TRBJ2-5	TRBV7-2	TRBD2	CASSSTSGRARETQYF	TGTGCCAGCAGCTCCACTAGCGGGAGGGCCAGGGAGACCCAGTACTTC
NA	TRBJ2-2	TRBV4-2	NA	CASSQVLVAGPGELFF	TGTGCCAGCAGCCAAGTATTGGTGGCAGGGCCCGGGGAGCTGTTTTTT
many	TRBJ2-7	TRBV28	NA	CASKITGPPYEQYF	TGTGCCAGCAAAATAACCGGGCCGCCCTACGAGCAGTACTTC
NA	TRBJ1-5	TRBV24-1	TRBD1	CATSDAGQSSNQPQHF	TGTGCCACCAGTGACGCGGGACAGTCTAGCAATCAGCCCCAGCATTTT
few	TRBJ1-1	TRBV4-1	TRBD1	CASSRRQGAYEGTEAFF	TGCGCCAGCAGTCGCCGACAGGGGGCTTACGAAGGCACTGAAGCTTTCTTT
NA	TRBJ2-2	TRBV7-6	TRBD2	CASSWGLAGDTGELFF	TGTGCCAGCAGCTGGGGACTAGCGGGAGACACCGGGGAGCTGTTTTTT
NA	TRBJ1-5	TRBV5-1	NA	CASSFSGVSNQPQHF	TGCGCCAGCAGCTTCTCGGGTGTTAGCAATCAGCCCCAGCATTTT
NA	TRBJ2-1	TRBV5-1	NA	CASSLDPTGYGFF	TGCGCCAGCAGCTTGGACCCCACAGGGTACGGGTTCTTC
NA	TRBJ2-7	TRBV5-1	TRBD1	CASSSWTGTGGAYEQYF	TGCGCCAGCAGCTCGTGGACCGGGACAGGGGGCGCCTACGAGCAGTACTTC
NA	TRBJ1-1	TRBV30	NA	CAWTKRGPNTEAFF	TGTGCCTGGACCAAACGGGGGCCAAACACTGAAGCTTTCTTT
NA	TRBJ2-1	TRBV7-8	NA	CASSLGAGARNYNEQFF	TGTGCCAGCAGCTTAGGGGCAGGGGCCAGGAACTACAATGAGCAGTTCTTC
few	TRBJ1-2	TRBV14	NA	CASSQEGPTAGSYGYTF	TGTGCCAGCAGCCAAGAGGGACCTACAGCCGGTTCGTATGGCTACACCTTC
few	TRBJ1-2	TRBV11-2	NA	CASSLGLTGYTF	TGTGCCAGCAGCTTAGGGTTGACAGGCTACACCTTC
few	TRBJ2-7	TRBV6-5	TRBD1	CASSRDRDREQYF	TGTGCCAGCAGTAGAGACAGGGATCGGGAGCAGTACTTC
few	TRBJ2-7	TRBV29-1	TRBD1	CSVGDRAIYEQYF	TGCAGCGTTGGGGACAGGGCAATCTACGAGCAGTACTTC